This T cell receptor (beta chain) was observed in a study of response to subunit inactivated influenza vaccine. Overall study results and limits: Authors proposed each seasonal influenza vaccination draws in few new T cells.

TCRdb called the RT-PCR reads again in MiXCR, with one record for every CDR3 protein. The sample lists 300,000 to 350,000 distinct CDR3 sequences; about a fifth were seen once. For this clonotype: Its antigen is currently unknown.

Unmatched junction bases numbered 2, after V lost 0 bases and J lost 8 bases. Germline assignment: CDR1 KGHSH and CDR2 LQKENI. This CDR3 has 13 residues. The origin of this receptor is a man between 50 and 69 years old who received an inactivated influenza vaccine. This specimen consisted of PBMCs from blood, obtained less than 22 months after vaccination. The chain recombines TRBV18 with TRBJ1-2, with TRBD1 identical over 8 bases. The DNA of the CDR3 is TGTGCCAGCTCACCACCGGGACAGGCGGGCTACACCTTC. The encoded protein is CASSPPGQAGYTF.